Described below is a single T cell receptor (beta chain) sequence and its context. As originally analysed: From reference gene primer amplification, estimates of nucleated cell counts were derived. Clones were read by immunoSEQ multiplex PCR, and TCRdb kept only the in-frame ones, dropping some. V, J and clone size are taken as reported in that table, and D and trimming were inferred from the DNA itself. This table has approximately 150,000 clones, 70% to 90% appearing once. The data are from a study of blood T cell repertoires in COVID-19. Study in general: T cells, B-cell-depleted T cells, or PBMCs supplied cDNA or gDNA.

The germline V gene has CDR1 MNHEY and CDR2 SVGEGT. The ends were cut back, 1 base at V and 2 bases at J, with 11 bases in the middle. The length of the CDR3 is 15 residues. The source material was peripheral blood. The chain is built from TRBV6-2 or TRBV6-3 and TRBJ1-1; no clear D gene. The sequence derives from a woman aged 45-59 years with COVID-19, enrolled during active disease. The CDR3 protein is CASSYWAPINTEAFF. CDR3 sequence (DNA): TGTGCCAGCAGTTACTGGGCACCGATCAACACTGAAGCTTTCTTT.